The 32 T cell receptor beta chains below all came from one sample that was sequenced in a study of OX40 agonist ivuxolimab in advanced cancers. Using immunoSEQ multiplex PCR, the repertoire was profiled, and TCRdb retains in-frame clones only, with some absent. This sample yields roughly 41,000 clones, of which roughly four fifths are seen a single time; less than 2% belongs to the top ten. The sample in question was CD4+ or CD8+ T cells sorted from blood, obtained in a trial of the OX40 agonist ivuxolimab. The receptors derive from an adult with an advanced solid tumor such as melanoma, head and neck, liver or kidney cancer.

The CDR3 spells CASSLKTGDPYEQYF. CDR3 nucleotide sequence: TGTGCCAGCAGCCTGAAGACGGGAGACCCCTACGAGCAGTACTTC. The chain uses TRBV11-2 and TRBJ2-7; D perhaps matches TRBD2 (6 bases). The length of the CDR3 is 15 residues. Trimming left V 5 bases short and J 2 bases short, with 16 bases between. CDR1 and CDR2 from the germline V gene are SGHAT and FQNNGV.

The rearrangement uses TRBV29-1 and TRBJ2-7; the match to TRBD1 covers 7 bases. The CDR3 is 11 amino acids. V gave up 7 bases and J gave up 5 bases; unmatched junction bases: 5. Germline V lookup: CDR1 SQVTM, CDR2 ANQGSEA. For the CDR3, the DNA is TGCAGCGCCCGACAGGGTGACGAGCAGTACTTC. As protein: CSARQGDEQYF.

The CDR3 DNA follows: TGTGCCAGCAGCTTGGGGGGAGGTACCTACAATGAGCAGTTCTTC. It specifies CASSLGGGTYNEQFF. The V call is TRBV5-4, the J call TRBJ2-1; perhaps TRBD2 as D (6 bases). CDR3 length: 15 residues. CDR1 and CDR2 (germline): SGHNT, YYREEE (reference sequence). Trimming cost V 0 bases and J 2 bases, with 9 bases left between them.

The rearrangement uses TRBV7-6 and TRBJ2-3; the D is unclear. CDR3 length: 12 amino acids. Germline V lookup: CDR1 SGHVS, CDR2 FNYEAQ. Trimming took 2 bases from V and 3 from J, leaving 3 bases between them. For the CDR3, the DNA is TGTGCCAGCAGCTTATTAACAGATACGCAGTATTTT. The encoded protein is CASSLLTDTQYF.

The rearrangement joins TRBV5-6 to TRBJ1-2; 9 bases fit TRBD1. This CDR3 spans 14 amino acids. V lost 5 bases to trimming and J lost 2 bases; unmatched junction nucleotides: 4. Looked up from germline, CDR1 is SGHDT and CDR2 is YYEEEE. The CDR3 bases are TGTGCCAGCAGTCCCGGGACAGGGAACTATGGCTACACCTTC. Its protein is CASSPGTGNYGYTF.

The V and J genes are TRBV19 and TRBJ1-5; 9 bases are shared with TRBD1. The CDR3 sequence is 19 residues long. V trimming: 6 bases; J trimming: 1 base; junction bases outside the gene matches: 16. Germline V gene data show CDR1 as LNHDA and CDR2 as SQIVND (reference sequence). CDR3 nucleotides: TGTGCCAGTAGGTCTTTTGTGGGACAGGGAAGAAGAAGCAATCAGCCCCAGCATTTT. Its protein is CASRSFVGQGRRSNQPQHF.

This CDR3 reads CASSIINKGKEQFF. The CDR3 DNA reads as TGTGCCAGTAGTATAATTAATAAGGGGAAGGAGCAGTTCTTC. The chain links TRBV19 to TRBJ2-1; TRBD1 might be the D (5 bases). The germline gives CDR1 LNHDA, CDR2 SQIVND (reference sequence). The CDR3 is 14 residues long. Trimming took off 2 bases at V and 10 bases at J, with 15 bases between the two ends.

Only one count was recorded for this clone. The chain employs TRBV19 and TRBJ2-4; TRBD2 is a possible D gene (5 bases). The CDR3 extends over 15 amino acids. Per germline, CDR1 LNHDA and CDR2 SQIVND (reference sequence). Trimming took 10 bases from V and 2 from J, leaving 18 bases between them. The CDR3 spells CATATGGLSKNIQYF. The CDR3 region has the DNA TGTGCCACCGCAACTGGAGGTTTGTCCAAAAACATTCAGTACTTC.

Only one count was recorded for this clone. This chain uses TRBV29-1 with TRBJ2-7; TRBD1 aligns across 8 bases. The CDR3 is made up of 14 amino acids. V was clipped by 6 bases and J by 6 bases; unmatched bases: 13. Germline lookup yields CDR1 SQVTM and CDR2 ANQGSEA. CDR3 sequence (DNA): TGCAGCGTCGGTTTGACAGGGGATGGCGGCGAGCAGTACTTC. Translated: CSVGLTGDGGEQYF.

In this sample, this clone turned up a few times. The chain couples TRBV9 to TRBJ2-3; D might be TRBD2 (6 bases). Germline V lookup: CDR1 SGDLS, CDR2 YYNGEE. Trimming cost V 2 bases and J 0 bases, with 10 bases left between them. The CDR3 totals 15 residues. The chain's CDR3 is CASSVGSLSTDTQYF. The CDR3 nucleotides are TGTGCCAGCAGCGTCGGGAGCCTGAGCACAGATACGCAGTATTTT.

V is TRBV4-1 and J is TRBJ1-5, with D unresolved. The CDR3 consists of 14 residues. V was pared by 1 base and J by 5 bases, with 9 bases between. In germline, CDR1 is MGHRA, CDR2 YSYEKL. CDR3 coding DNA: TGCGCCAGCAGCCAAGTTCTCGGTTATCAGCCCCAGCATTTT. Protein: CASSQVLGYQPQHF.

The genes are TRBV6-5 and TRBJ2-1; 7 bases are shared with TRBD1. Germline CDR1 is MNHEY and CDR2 is SVGAGI. The CDR3 extends over 16 amino acids. J lost 4 bases, V lost 0 bases, and 6 bases had no gene match. CDR3: CASSYSYGQEYNEQFF. CDR3 bases: TGTGCCAGCAGTTACTCTTATGGACAGGAGTACAATGAGCAGTTCTTC.

V usage is TRBV30 and J usage is TRBJ2-2; D is uncertain. The CDR3 is 19 amino acids. Germline V gene data show CDR1 as GTSNPN and CDR2 as SVGIG (reference sequence). V dropped 0 bases and J dropped 1 base, with 21 bases sitting between them. CDR3 residues: CAWSVRLFARARNTGELFF. Written as DNA, the CDR3 is TGTGCCTGGAGTGTACGACTTTTTGCCCGGGCCCGGAACACCGGGGAGCTGTTTTTT.

The chain carries TRBV7-2 and TRBJ1-6; 8 nucleotides agree with TRBD1. The CDR3 consists of 14 residues. The trim removed 2 bases at V and 10 bases at J, leaving 4 bases unmatched. Germline CDR1 and CDR2: SGHTA and FQGNSA. CDR3 sequence (DNA): TGTGCCAGCAGCTTACCAGGGGGCAGGTCACCCCTCCACTTT. Translated: CASSLPGGRSPLHF.

The rearrangement uses TRBV19 and TRBJ1-6; D gene unclear. The germline gives CDR1 LNHDA, CDR2 SQIVND (reference sequence). CDR3 length: 14 residues. V was shortened by 3 bases and J by 7 bases, with 10 bases between the two germline ends. CDR3 protein: CASSISPSNSPLHF. The CDR3 coding sequence is TGTGCCAGTAGTATCAGCCCTTCGAATTCACCCCTCCACTTT.

The V call is TRBV19, the J call TRBJ1-2; D remains unclear. Germline loops: CDR1 LNHDA, CDR2 SQIVND (reference sequence). This CDR3 is built from 13 residues. V was shortened by 7 bases and J by 4 bases, with 13 bases between the two germline ends. The CDR3 DNA sequence: TGTGCCAGTACTAAACACGGGAGCTATGGCTACACCTTC. Translation gives CASTKHGSYGYTF.

The chain couples TRBV13 to TRBJ2-7; TRBD1 matches 7 bases. Trimming at V came to 5 bases and at J to 2 bases, leaving 6 bases not matched to a gene. Germline CDR1 PRHDT, CDR2 FYEKMQ (reference sequence). The CDR3 contains 14 residues. The CDR3 nucleotides read TGTGCCAGCAGCCCTCGACAGGGAGCCTACGAGCAGTACTTC. The encoded protein is CASSPRQGAYEQYF.

This chain joins TRBV7-2 and TRBJ2-7; 8 bases line up with TRBD1. Germline V gene data show CDR1 as SGHTA and CDR2 as FQGNSA. The CDR3 is 15 amino acids. V trimming: 3 bases; J trimming: 0 bases; junction bases outside the gene matches: 4. The CDR3 DNA reads as TGTGCCAGCAGCTTCAGGGGGCAGTACTCCTACGAGCAGTACTTC. Amino acids: CASSFRGQYSYEQYF.

The chain has TRBV30 and TRBJ1-2; no definite D call. V lost 4 bases and J 4 bases, leaving 16 bases between the germline ends. Looked up from germline, CDR1 is GTSNPN and CDR2 is SVGIG (reference sequence). The CDR3 length is 14 residues. The CDR3 DNA is TGTGCCTGGAATGGAGGGAGTGGAGGCTATGGCTACACCTTC. As protein: CAWNGGSGGYGYTF.

J is TRBJ1-2 and V is TRBV7-9; D gene unclear. Trimming stripped 3 bases from V and 7 bases from J, with 3 bases between. From germline, CDR1 is SEHNR and CDR2 FQNEAQ (reference sequence). The CDR3 is 10 amino acids. Here the CDR3 reads CASSFGGYTF. For the CDR3, the DNA is TGTGCCAGCAGCTTCGGTGGCTACACCTTC.

This sequence joins TRBV6-6 and TRBJ1-2, with D possibly being TRBD1 (5 bases). Per germline, CDR1 MNHNY and CDR2 SVGAGI (reference sequence). Trimming left V 8 bases short and J 5 bases short, with 9 bases between. CDR3 size: 11 residues. The chain's CDR3 is CASVGGYGYTF. The CDR3 DNA is TGTGCCAGCGTGGGGGGGTATGGCTACACCTTC.

The chain joins TRBV7-2 to TRBJ1-2, with D tentatively TRBD1 (5 bases). CDR1 is SGHTA and CDR2 is FQGNSA in the germline V gene. Trimming shortened V by 3 bases and J by 8 bases, and 13 bases separated the two germline ends. The CDR3 length is 13 residues. This CDR3 reads CASSFAGSSGYTF. DNA for the CDR3: TGTGCCAGCAGCTTTGCAGGGTCCTCGGGCTACACCTTC. Full variable domain (missing parts from reference TRBV7-2 and TRBJ1-2): GAGVSQSPSNKVTEKGKDVELRCDPISGHTALYWYRQSLGQGLEFLIYFQGNSAPDKSGLPSDRFSAERTGGSVSTLTIQRTQQEDSAVYLCASSFAGSSGYTFGSGTRLTVV.

This clone was counted between two and nine times. V gene TRBV18 combines with J gene TRBJ1-2; perhaps TRBD1 as D (5 bases). Trimming took off 0 bases at V and 8 bases at J, with 10 bases between the two ends. The CDR3 is 13 residues long. The germline V gene has CDR1 KGHSH and CDR2 LQKENI. The CDR3 coding sequence is TGTGCCAGCTCACCACCGACGGGGGTGGGCTACACCTTC. Its protein is CASSPPTGVGYTF.

The chain links TRBV29-1 to TRBJ1-3; D is ambiguous. V lost 4 bases, J lost 3 bases, and 4 bases lay in between. Looked up from germline, CDR1 is SQVTM and CDR2 is ANQGSEA. The CDR3 has 11 amino acids. The CDR3 protein is CSVVGGNTIYF. The CDR3, as DNA: TGCAGCGTTGTAGGTGGAAACACCATATATTTT.

This chain joins TRBV6-5 and TRBJ1-2; D perhaps matches TRBD1 (5 bases). Germline CDR1 is MNHEY and CDR2 is SVGAGI. This CDR3 is built from 16 residues. Trimming pared 0 bases from V and 1 base from J, leaving 12 bases between. The CDR3 reads CASSYSPLGGNYGYTF. In DNA form, the CDR3 reads TGTGCCAGCAGTTACTCACCCCTGGGGGGTAACTATGGCTACACCTTC.

The chain carries TRBV28 and TRBJ1-6, with 9 positions matching TRBD1. CDR1 MDHEN and CDR2 SYDVKM come from the germline V gene. CDR3 length equals 14 residues. V was clipped by 5 bases and J by 10 bases; unmatched bases: 6. The CDR3 region has the DNA TGTGCCAGCAGTACCGGGACAGGGAGGTCACCCCTCCACTTT. Encoded protein: CASSTGTGRSPLHF.

This chain links TRBV6-1 with TRBJ2-7; D is perhaps TRBD2 (6 bases). Per germline, CDR1 MNHNS and CDR2 SASEGT. The germline V and J ends were trimmed by 9 bases and 7 bases, with 25 bases remaining between them. The CDR3 runs 15 residues. The CDR3 DNA follows: TGTGCCAGTTTCATGCCCCGGGACTTGGAGGGAGAGCAGTACTTC. Translation: CASFMPRDLEGEQYF.

The rearrangement links TRBV7-2 to TRBJ2-1; 11 bases agree with TRBD2. This CDR3 is 17 amino acids long. V trimming: 3 bases; J trimming: 7 bases; junction bases outside the gene matches: 11. Germline CDR1 SGHTA, CDR2 FQGNSA. The DNA of the CDR3 is TGTGCCAGCAGCTTCAGTAGCGGGGGGGCCGTGATGAATGAGCAGTTCTTC. Protein product: CASSFSSGGAVMNEQFF.

The CDR3 DNA follows: TGTGCCTGGAGTGTAGGGGACAGGGTGACGTACGAGCAGTACTTC. Protein product: CAWSVGDRVTYEQYF. This chain links TRBV30 with TRBJ2-7, with 9 positions matching TRBD1. The V segment lost 0 bases and the J segment 4 bases; nucleotides outside the gene matches: 7. This CDR3 comprises 15 residues. Per the germline V gene, CDR1 is GTSNPN and CDR2 is SVGIG (reference sequence).

The J gene is TRBJ1-1, the V gene TRBV19, with unresolved D. This CDR3 is built from 15 residues. Germline loops: CDR1 LNHDA, CDR2 SQIVND (reference sequence). V lost 7 bases to trimming and J lost 0 bases, with 15 bases between them. CDR3 loop: CASTTPESLNTEAFF. CDR3 bases: TGTGCCAGTACGACTCCCGAGTCCCTGAACACTGAAGCTTTCTTT.

This clone came up once. V and J are TRBV7-6 and TRBJ1-1; 8 positions agree with TRBD1. This CDR3 has 13 amino acids. The V gene's germline CDR1 is SGHVS and CDR2 FNYEAQ. V was clipped by 5 bases and J by 4 bases; unmatched bases: 3. The CDR3 spells CASSLGQGTEAFF. In DNA form, the CDR3 reads TGTGCCAGCAGCCTCGGACAGGGCACTGAAGCTTTCTTT. Full variable domain (rest looked up from reference TRBV7-6 and TRBJ1-1): GAGVSQSPRYKVTKRGQDVALRCDPISGHVSLYWYRQALGQGPEFLTYFNYEAQQDKSGLPNDRFSAERPEGSISTLTIQRTEQRDSAMYRCASSLGQGTEAFFGQGTRLTVV.

V usage is TRBV6-1 and J usage is TRBJ2-1; tentatively, D is TRBD2 (5 bases). This CDR3 contains 12 residues. The V end lost 6 bases, the J end lost 6 bases, and 9 bases lay between the germline ends. In germline, CDR1 is MNHNS, CDR2 SASEGT. DNA of the CDR3: TGTGCCAGCAGGGACTTGGGCAATGAGCAGTTCTTC. Amino acid sequence: CASRDLGNEQFF.